This T cell receptor beta chain was recorded in a study of blood T cells in healthy people across ages. The CDR3 spans 18 residues, counting both ends. Using a J-beta primer mix together with a sample-barcoded 5' primer, a second PCR was run for about 6 to 11 cycles. MiXCR, run by TCRdb on the 5' RACE reads, gives a single entry per CDR3 protein. The table shows around 1.5 million distinct CDR3 sequences, with almost 35% occurring only once. In the case of this clonotype: The limits of the CDR3 on the DNA are not certain, so only TCRdb's listed CDR3 is given.

The chain uses TRBV7-5 and TRBJ2-7. TRBV7-5 is termed a pseudogene. The TCR comes from a woman in her 30s in good health. Specimen: blood. CDR3 region: CISVSEACTRSKHETQYF.